The entry below gives a single T cell receptor beta chain sequence along with its context. Its specificity is unknown. The CDR3 consists of 15 residues. Germline V gene data show CDR1 as MNHEY and CDR2 as SMNVEV (reference sequence). V dropped 5 bases and J dropped 0; count of bases not matched to a gene: 2. The data derive from a study of T cells in narcolepsy. Across the study: Healthy controls were enrolled alongside patients with narcolepsy type 1 or type 2. Broader study findings: Healthy controls reportedly lacked the autoreactive clonotypes serially found in patients' blood. Autoreactive HCRT-specific and TRIB2-specific clonotypes were marked in same-patient CSF-versus-blood CD4+ comparisons.

Assay used: immunoSEQ multiplex PCR; TCRdb lists only in-frame clones, some missing. The repertoire includes 20,000 to 25,000 clones, roughly 85% of them detected once, and 10% sits in the top ten. Specimen: memory (CD45RA-) CD4+ T cells from blood. The chain joins TRBV27 to TRBJ2-2; 8 nucleotides line up with TRBD2. This receptor was taken from a human donor in good health. In DNA form, the CDR3 reads TGTGCCAGCAGTCTTAGCGGGACGAACACCGGGGAGCTGTTTTTT. Translating it yields CASSLSGTNTGELFF.